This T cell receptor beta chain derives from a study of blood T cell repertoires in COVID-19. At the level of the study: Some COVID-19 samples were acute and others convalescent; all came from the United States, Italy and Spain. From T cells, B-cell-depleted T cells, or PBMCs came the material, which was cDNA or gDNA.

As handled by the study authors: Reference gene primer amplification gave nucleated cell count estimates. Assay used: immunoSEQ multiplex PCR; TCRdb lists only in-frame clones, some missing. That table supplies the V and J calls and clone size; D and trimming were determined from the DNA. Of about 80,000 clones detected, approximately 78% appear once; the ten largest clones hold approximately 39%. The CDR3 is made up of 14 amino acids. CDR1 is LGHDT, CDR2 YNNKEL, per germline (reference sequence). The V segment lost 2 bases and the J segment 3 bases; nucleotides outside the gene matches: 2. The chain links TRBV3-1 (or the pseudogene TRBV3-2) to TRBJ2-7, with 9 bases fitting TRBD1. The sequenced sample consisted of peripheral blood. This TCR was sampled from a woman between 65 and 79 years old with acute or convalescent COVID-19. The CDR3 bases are TGTGCCAGCAGCCAACCGGGACAGGGCTACGAGCAGTACTTC. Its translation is CASSQPGQGYEQYF.